Below, 9 T cell receptor beta chains from the same sample are listed, as sequenced in a study of early T cells in non-severe SARS-CoV-2 infection. TCRdb re-called the 5' RACE reads through MiXCR, storing one row per CDR3 protein. The top ten clones hold roughly 3.1% of a sample with roughly 80,000 distinct CDR3 sequences, roughly an eighth of them seen once. What was sequenced was whole blood. The receptors originated from an adult who was a healthcare worker with PCR-confirmed SARS-CoV-2 infection or an uninfected control (not recorded which).

This chain uses TRBV3-1 with TRBJ2-7, with TRBD2 matching over 10 bases. Germline V CDR1 and CDR2: LGHDT, YNNKEL (reference sequence). The CDR3 is 15 amino acids. V shed 1 base and J 6 bases; nucleotides not matched to a gene: 6. CDR3 DNA: TGTGCCAGCAGCCAAGCGGCGAGCGGGAGGGGCGAGCAGTACTTC. Protein: CASSQAASGRGEQYF.

This clonotype was observed at least ten times. The V and J genes are TRBV20-1 and TRBJ2-4; no clear D. Germline CDR1 reads DFQATT; CDR2 reads SNEGSKA (reference sequence). The CDR3 contains 14 residues. The ends were cut back, 0 bases at V and 0 bases at J, with 6 bases in the middle. The CDR3 reads CSARDRGAKNIQYF. The CDR3 DNA reads as TGCAGTGCTAGAGACCGAGGAGCCAAAAACATTCAGTACTTC.

The sample holds a few counts of this clonotype. This chain connects TRBV6-2 or TRBV6-3 to TRBJ2-3, with 12 bases that match TRBD2. The CDR3 loop spans 18 amino acids. The V gene end was trimmed by 4 bases and the J gene end by 1 base; junction bases not matched to a gene: 9. The germline CDR1 and CDR2 sequences are MNHEY and SVGEGT. The CDR3 nucleotides are TGTGCCAGCAGTTTAGGTCTAGCGGGGGGGCCGGGCACAGATACGCAGTATTTT. Its protein is CASSLGLAGGPGTDTQYF.

This chain links TRBV29-1 with TRBJ2-3, with D unclear. V was pared by 2 bases and J by 7 bases, with 7 bases between. This CDR3 is 11 amino acids long. CDR1 and CDR2 from the germline V gene are SQVTM and ANQGSEA. The CDR3 reads CSVEWNYTQYF. The CDR3 DNA reads TGCAGCGTTGAATGGAACTATACGCAGTATTTT.

This clonotype was seen only a few times. The genes are TRBV4-1 and TRBJ2-2; unclear D gene. CDR3 length: 15 amino acids. Germline-derived CDR1 and CDR2 are MGHRA and YSYEKL. Between the trimmed V and J ends, which lost 0 bases and 2 bases, there was a span of 7 bases. For the CDR3, the DNA is TGCGCCAGCAGCCAAGATAGAGCAAACACCGGGGAGCTGTTTTTT. It codes for CASSQDRANTGELFF.

This clonotype was recorded a few times. The V call is TRBV29-1, the J call TRBJ2-1; 8 nucleotides agree with TRBD2. The CDR3 contains 16 residues. Germline CDR1 SQVTM, CDR2 ANQGSEA. V was clipped by 6 bases and J by 9 bases; unmatched bases: 19. CDR3 in DNA: TGCAGCGTGACGCCCGCCGACCACCCCCGGGGGGGTGAGCAGTTCTTC. This encodes CSVTPADHPRGGEQFF.

The chain employs TRBV19 and TRBJ2-1; tentatively, D is TRBD1 or TRBD2 (7 bases each). This CDR3 comprises 16 residues. V lost 5 bases and J 0 bases, leaving 14 bases between the germline ends. Germline loops: CDR1 LNHDA, CDR2 SQIVND (reference sequence). CDR3 residues: CASSYGGTDSYNEQFF. CDR3 nucleotides: TGTGCCAGTAGTTACGGGGGGACAGACTCCTACAATGAGCAGTTCTTC.

This clonotype was found a few times. This rearrangement joins TRBV6-1 to TRBJ2-6; D unclear. Germline V gene sequence: CDR1 MNHNS, CDR2 SASEGT. Deletions cut 4 bases from V and 0 bases from J, with 10 bases between. This CDR3 region has 16 residues. CDR3 coding DNA: TGTGCCAGCAGTGCGCACAGATCCTCTGGGGCCAACGTCCTGACTTTC. Protein product: CASSAHRSSGANVLTF.

This clonotype was detected a few times. The chain joins TRBV24-1 to TRBJ2-4; the D gene is possibly TRBD1 (6 bases). Germline assignment: CDR1 KGHDR and CDR2 SFDVKD. CDR3 length equals 15 residues. Deletions cut 3 bases from V and 4 bases from J, with 12 bases between. In nucleotides, the CDR3 is TGTGCCACCAGTGATCCGATTACAGGGAAAAACATTCAGTACTTC. Translated: CATSDPITGKNIQYF.